These T cell receptor beta chains were read from a single sample in a study of blood T cell repertoires in COVID-19. Assay: immunoSEQ multiplex PCR; the TCRdb copy retains only in-frame clones and omits some. The table lists around 130,000 clones, more than 80% of them singletons, with about 27% in the top ten. Sample: peripheral blood. Receptor source: a man between 65 and 85 years old with active or convalescent COVID-19. The CDR3 runs from the conserved cysteine through the conserved F or W. D genes are given only for firm matches. Not all rows give a size; the values are once, few, many and, for expanded clones, a class.

J | length | D | V | size | CDR3 | DNA
TRBJ1-3 | 15 | TRBD1 | TRBV6-5 | . | CASSLQGARGNTIYF | TGTGCCAGCAGTTTACAGGGGGCGCGTGGAAACACCATATATTTT
TRBJ2-7 | 11 | TRBD1 | TRBV27 | . | CASHRGYEQYF | TGTGCCAGCCACAGGGGTTACGAGCAGTACTTC
TRBJ1-5 | 17 | TRBD1 | TRBV19 | . | CASRPTPGQVDNQPQHF | TGTGCCAGTAGGCCTACCCCGGGACAGGTAGACAATCAGCCCCAGCATTTT
TRBJ1-1 | 14 | TRBD1 | TRBV7-2 | few | CASSFDRDGTEAFF | TGTGCCAGCAGCTTCGACAGGGATGGCACTGAAGCTTTCTTT
TRBJ2-7 | 14 | TRBD2 | TRBV24-1 | . | CATSDTGLEWEQYF | TGTGCCACCAGTGATACCGGACTAGAGTGGGAGCAGTACTTC
TRBJ2-3 | 13 | TRBD1 | TRBV3-1/TRBV3-2 | . | CASSLTGPDTQYF | TGTGCCAGCAGCCTGACAGGGCCCGATACGCAGTATTTT
TRBJ2-7 | 17 | TRBD1 | TRBV27 | . | CASSRLPRGQGAYEQYF | TGTGCCAGCAGTAGGCTCCCCCGGGGACAGGGGGCCTACGAGCAGTACTTC
TRBJ1-2 | 11 | . | TRBV28 | . | CATDVGGGYTF | TGTGCCACCGACGTGGGCGGGGGCTACACCTTC
TRBJ2-7 | 15 | TRBD2 | TRBV4-1 | . | CASSRTGTTQYEQYF | TGCGCCAGCAGCCGGACCGGGACTACCCAGTACGAGCAGTACTTC
TRBJ2-7 | 16 | . | TRBV19 | . | CASSRPLGGVSYEQYF | TGTGCCAGTAGTAGACCGTTAGGCGGGGTTTCCTACGAGCAGTACTTC
TRBJ2-5 | 15 | . | TRBV15 | . | CATSRGPGGGETQYF | TGTGCCACCAGCAGAGGCCCAGGGGGAGGAGAGACCCAGTACTTC
TRBJ1-4 | 15 | TRBD1 | TRBV28 | . | CASSLLETGVEKLFF | TGTGCCAGCAGTTTACTTGAGACAGGGGTTGAAAAACTGTTTTTT
TRBJ1-2 | 13 | TRBD1 | TRBV19 | . | CASSGQGTYGYTF | TGTGCCAGTTCGGGACAGGGGACATACGGCTACACCTTC
TRBJ1-1 | 14 | . | TRBV5-4 | . | CASSLQKPNTEAFF | TGTGCCAGCAGCTTGCAGAAACCGAACACTGAAGCTTTCTTT
TRBJ1-1 | 17 | . | TRBV28 | . | CASSSPTVSPVNTEAFF | TGTGCCAGCAGTTCCCCGACAGTTTCTCCGGTGAACACTGAAGCTTTCTTT
TRBJ2-1 | 17 | TRBD1 | TRBV19 | . | CASSTWDRGTGDNEQFF | TGTGCCAGTAGTACCTGGGACAGGGGGACAGGGGACAATGAGCAGTTCTTC
TRBJ2-1 | 17 | TRBD2 | TRBV5-1 | . | CASSSRLAGGPYNEQFF | TGCGCCAGCAGCTCGAGACTAGCGGGAGGGCCGTACAATGAGCAGTTCTTC